The following is a TCR beta chain sequence with its context. This sample was included in a study of blood T cell repertoires in COVID-19. About the study: The recovered donors of Cohort 3 showed two negative PCRs, clearance, or symptom resolution.

Using immunoSEQ multiplex PCR, the repertoire was profiled, and TCRdb retains in-frame clones only, with some absent. Of a few hundred thousand clones in the sample, 87% are singletons; the top ten hold less than 2.5%. The CDR3 totals 14 residues. Germline V lookup: CDR1 SGHRS, CDR2 YFSETQ. The V gene end was trimmed by 3 bases and the J gene end by 2 bases; junction bases not matched to a gene: 3. The clonotype was recovered from a man aged 35 to 55 in a cohort exposed to, infected with or recovered from COVID-19 (not recorded which). Specimen: PBMCs or T cells enriched from blood (not recorded which). The V and J genes are TRBV5-1 and TRBJ2-7; 9 positions match TRBD1. The CDR3: CASSYGQGTYEQYF. The CDR3 DNA is TGCGCCAGCAGCTACGGACAGGGGACCTACGAGCAGTACTTC.